This T cell receptor beta chain originates from a study of EBV T-cell therapy then PD-1 blockade in nasopharyngeal carcinoma. Specified time point: 266 days after commencement of treatment, after nivolumab therapy. Described treatment: AdE1-LMPpoly-expanded autologous EBV-specific T-cell therapy followed by anti-PD-1 nivolumab. Of note for this clone: Its matching antigen is unknown.

Using immunoSEQ multiplex PCR, the repertoire was profiled, and TCRdb retains in-frame clones only, with some absent. Here the sample spans about 21,000 clones, about 86% being singletons. Germline CDR1 and CDR2: LGHDT and YNNKEL (reference sequence). This CDR3 has 12 residues. Trimming cost V 4 bases and J 8 bases, with 9 bases left between them. This specimen was CD8+ T cells from blood, taken at roughly day 280 from a patient whose treatment included autologous EBV-specific T cells and nivolumab. V usage is TRBV3-1 (or the pseudogene TRBV3-2) and J usage is TRBJ2-4, with D uncertain. The origin of this receptor is a man aged 40-55 years with nasopharyngeal carcinoma. CDR3: CASSPEEDIQYF. The CDR3 DNA follows: TGTGCCAGCAGCCCGGAAGAGGACATTCAGTACTTC.